The 23 T cell receptor beta chains below all came from one sample that was sequenced in a study of T cells in Graves' hyperthyroidism and ophthalmopathy (dated by TCRdb to between 2019 and 2020). Libraries were made using multiplex PCR. Sequencing took place on an Illumina HiSeq 2000. The TCR beta CDR3 regions were amplified from RNA transcripts. The TCR CDR3 was subjected to a first round of RT-PCR using the HTBI primer set and the Qiagen OneStep RT-PCR kit. TCRdb passed the public sequencing reads through fastp at Q25 and MiXCR, retaining productive beta sequences. Every entry covers one CDR3 protein and lists the most common genes and DNA from its rows. This sample gives 300,000 to 400,000 distinct CDR3 sequences in total; around a sixth of them show up just once. The ten largest make up less than 65% of the sample. The sequenced sample consisted of blood. The receptors come from a woman aged 45-59 years with Graves' hyperthyroidism.

This clonotype was counted ten times or more. The gene calls are TRBV12-3 or TRBV12-4 and TRBJ1-5, with 9 nucleotides matching TRBD1. There are 16 residues in the CDR3. Trimming cost V 4 bases and J 9 bases; bases outside gene matches: 13. This CDR3 reads CASSSPTGGQGWPQHF. The CDR3 nucleotides are TGTGCCAGCAGTTCACCGACAGGGGGGCAGGGTTGGCCCCAGCATTTT.

V and J are TRBV4-1 and TRBJ1-6, with 7 positions matching TRBD1. The trim removed 0 bases at V and 10 bases at J, leaving 3 bases unmatched. This CDR3 has 14 amino acids. Germline CDR1 MGHRA, CDR2 YSYEKL. The CDR3 loop reads CASSQETGASPLHF. The CDR3 nucleotides read TGCGCCAGCAGCCAAGAAACAGGGGCCTCACCCCTCCACTTT.

The V and J genes are TRBV15 and TRBJ1-4; 10 bases are shared with TRBD1. CDR1 and CDR2 from the germline V gene are LNHNV and YYDKDF (reference sequence). The CDR3 is 14 amino acids. V was pared by 8 bases and J by 8 bases, with 8 bases of the junction left unmatched. The CDR3 DNA sequence: TGTGCCACCGAAGACGGGACAGGGGACGAAAAACTGTTTTTT. This codes for CATEDGTGDEKLFF.

This clonotype was observed a handful of times. V is TRBV11-2 and J is TRBJ2-1, with D perhaps matching TRBD1 (7 bases). This CDR3 spans 16 amino acids. Trimming took 5 bases from V and 0 from J, leaving 14 bases between them. The germline gives CDR1 SGHAT, CDR2 FQNNGV. This chain's CDR3 is CASSVWGDSSYNEQFF. The CDR3 DNA reads as TGTGCCAGCAGCGTATGGGGGGACAGCTCCTACAATGAGCAGTTCTTC.

This clonotype has a handful of counts. The CDR3 sequence: CASSQESQGKAAFF. Here the CDR3 DNA reads TGCGCCAGCAGCCAAGAATCACAGGGCAAGGCGGCTTTCTTT. V usage is TRBV4-1 and J usage is TRBJ1-1; a weak D match, TRBD1 (6 bases). The CDR3 runs 14 residues. The V gene's germline CDR1 is MGHRA and CDR2 YSYEKL. Trimming removed 0 bases from V and 11 bases from J, with 16 bases in between.

This clonotype was picked up many times. The gene calls are TRBV28 and TRBJ2-3, with a weak D call TRBD2 (6 bases). The CDR3 consists of 15 residues. Germline loops: CDR1 MDHEN, CDR2 SYDVKM. V was shortened by 3 bases and J by 4 bases, with 14 bases between the two germline ends. The CDR3 region has the DNA TGTGCCAGCAGTTTCGTGTCGGGAGCCTCAGATACGCAGTATTTT. Protein product: CASSFVSGASDTQYF.

This clonotype was counted ten times or more. The chain couples TRBV12-3 or TRBV12-4 to TRBJ1-2, with 12 bases that match TRBD1. CDR3 length: 13 amino acids. The junction had 3 bases not matched to a gene; V was cut back by 6 bases and J by 7 bases. The CDR3 sequence is CASRGQGATGYTF. The DNA for the CDR3 is TGTGCCAGCAGGGGACAGGGGGCCACTGGCTACACCTTC.

The chain links TRBV20-1 to TRBJ2-1, with D hard to call. V lost 0 bases to trimming and J lost 2 bases, with 8 bases between them. CDR3 length equals 14 residues. CDR1 is DFQATT, CDR2 SNEGSKA, per germline (reference sequence). The DNA for the CDR3 is TGCAGTGCTAGAGATGGAATAGCCTACAATGAGCAGTTCTTC. Encoded protein: CSARDGIAYNEQFF.

This sequence joins TRBV28 and TRBJ2-1, with D perhaps matching TRBD2 (6 bases). V lost 10 bases to trimming and J lost 2 bases, with 15 bases between them. The V gene's germline CDR1 is MDHEN and CDR2 SYDVKM. The CDR3 totals 14 residues. DNA for the CDR3: TGTGCCACCTCGCGGGGATTGCCCTACAATGAGCAGTTCTTC. Encoded protein: CATSRGLPYNEQFF.

This clonotype has at least ten counts. The gene calls are TRBV2 and TRBJ1-2, with D possibly being TRBD1 (5 bases). V shed 3 bases and J shed 0 bases, with 11 bases lying between them. The CDR3 covers 15 residues. Germline CDR1 and CDR2: SNHLY and FYNNEI. The CDR3 DNA is TGTGCCAGCAGTGATGCCGGGGGGACTAACTATGGCTACACCTTC. Translation: CASSDAGGTNYGYTF.

A note on this clonotype: A read error may produce the germline difference seen at one junction end. The V call is TRBV5-1, the J call TRBJ1-1; possibly TRBD1 for D (6 bases). Germline CDR1 SGHRS, CDR2 YFSETQ. This CDR3 has 14 amino acids. The CDR3 reads CASSLQGANTEASF. CDR3 DNA: TGCGCCAGCAGCTTACAGGGCGCGAACACTGAAGCTTCCTTT.

This clonotype appeared many times. J is TRBJ2-1 and V is TRBV6-2 or TRBV6-3, with TRBD2 identical over 7 bases. Germline CDR1 reads MNHEY; CDR2 reads SVGEGT. The length of the CDR3 is 17 residues. V shed 2 bases, J shed 5 bases, and the junction held 12 bases outside the gene matches. The CDR3 sequence: CASSYPIGGGFDNEQFF. The CDR3 bases are TGTGCCAGCAGTTACCCCATCGGCGGGGGTTTCGACAATGAGCAGTTCTTC.

This clonotype was detected many times. The rearrangement uses TRBV2 and TRBJ1-1; the D is unclear. The V gene's germline CDR1 is SNHLY and CDR2 FYNNEI. V was cut by 4 bases and J by 2 bases, with 11 bases left in between. The CDR3 covers 14 residues. The CDR3 sequence: CASSVLSGNTEAFF. The CDR3 nucleotides are TGTGCCAGCAGTGTACTCAGTGGAAACACTGAAGCTTTCTTT.

This clonotype has at least ten counts. The CDR3 sequence: CASSNWDRTVSTDTQYF. The CDR3 nucleotides read TGTGCCAGCAGCAACTGGGACAGGACTGTTAGCACAGATACGCAGTATTTT. J is TRBJ2-3 and V is TRBV6-1; 8 bases align to TRBD1. V shed 6 bases, J shed 0 bases, and the junction held 11 bases outside the gene matches. Germline-derived CDR1 and CDR2 are MNHNS and SASEGT. The CDR3 length is 17 residues.

The chain combines TRBV19 with TRBJ2-1; 8 nucleotides align to TRBD1. The CDR3 extends over 14 amino acids. The germline CDR1 and CDR2 sequences are LNHDA and SQIVND (reference sequence). V trimming: 8 bases; J trimming: 0 bases; junction bases outside the gene matches: 3. In nucleotides, the CDR3 is TGTGCCAGTGGGGACAGGAGCTCCTACAATGAGCAGTTCTTC. Its translation: CASGDRSSYNEQFF.

There are many counts of this clonotype. V gene TRBV5-1 combines with J gene TRBJ2-1; possibly TRBD2 for D (5 bases). Trimming stripped 0 bases from V and 6 bases from J, with 10 bases between. The length of the CDR3 is 14 residues. Germline assignment: CDR1 SGHRS and CDR2 YFSETQ. The CDR3 nucleotides are TGCGCCAGCAGCTTGGCCCCGGGGATCAATGAGCAGTTCTTC. Translating it yields CASSLAPGINEQFF.

This clonotype was counted many times. This chain connects TRBV30 to TRBJ1-5; D is unresolved. The CDR3 totals 12 residues. Germline V CDR1 and CDR2: GTSNPN, SVGIG (reference sequence). The germline V and J ends were trimmed by 1 base and 15 bases, with 16 bases remaining between them. The CDR3 spells CAWSEGRLLRHF. As DNA, the CDR3 is TGTGCCTGGAGTGAAGGAAGACTACTTCGGCATTTT.

The rearrangement links TRBV20-1 to TRBJ1-1, with D unclear. CDR3 length equals 14 residues. V dropped 3 bases and J dropped 0 bases, with 11 bases sitting between them. CDR1 DFQATT and CDR2 SNEGSKA come from the germline V gene (reference sequence). CDR3 nucleotides: TGCAGTGCTAGGATGAGACATATGAACACTGAAGCTTTCTTT. Its protein is CSARMRHMNTEAFF.

The chain links TRBV29-1 to TRBJ2-3; TRBD2 matches 9 bases. CDR1 SQVTM and CDR2 ANQGSEA come from the germline V gene. This CDR3 contains 14 residues. With V trimmed by 1 base and J by 7 bases, 6 bases remained unmatched. As DNA, the CDR3 is TGCAGCGTTGAAGTCGCGGGGGGGCGGAATACGCAGTATTTT. Translated: CSVEVAGGRNTQYF.

In its sample, this clonotype was seen many times. V and J are TRBV12-3 or TRBV12-4 and TRBJ2-1; D is perhaps TRBD1 (5 bases). CDR3 length: 14 amino acids. V shed 6 bases and J shed 6 bases, with 15 bases lying between them. The CDR3 nucleotides are TGTGCCAGCAGCCCTCAGGACAAGTCCAATGAGCAGTTCTTC. As protein: CASSPQDKSNEQFF.

The chain uses TRBV3-1 and TRBJ1-2, with D possibly matching TRBD1 (5 bases). CDR1 and CDR2 (germline): LGHDT, YNNKEL (reference sequence). V was trimmed by 4 bases and J by 4 bases, leaving 13 bases between them. The CDR3 totals 14 residues. In DNA, the CDR3 is TGTGCCAGCAGCCTAACCGGGGGGTCCTATGGCTACACCTTC. Protein sequence: CASSLTGGSYGYTF.

This clonotype was detected many times. The chain recombines TRBV5-6 with TRBJ2-1; 7 bases line up with TRBD2. Unmatched junction bases numbered 9, after V lost 0 bases and J lost 9 bases. The CDR3 is made up of 15 amino acids. Germline-derived CDR1 and CDR2 are SGHDT and YYEEEE. CDR3 amino acids: CASSLVAGERSEQFF. CDR3 DNA: TGTGCCAGCAGCTTGGTTGCGGGAGAGCGGAGTGAGCAGTTCTTC.

This chain connects TRBV7-9 to TRBJ2-6; D uncertain. V was cut by 8 bases and J by 0 bases, with 5 bases left in between. The CDR3 is 13 residues long. Germline V gene sequence: CDR1 SEHNR, CDR2 FQNEAQ (reference sequence). CDR3 DNA: TGTGCCAGCCTGTACTCTGGGGCCAACGTCCTGACTTTC. Translation: CASLYSGANVLTF.